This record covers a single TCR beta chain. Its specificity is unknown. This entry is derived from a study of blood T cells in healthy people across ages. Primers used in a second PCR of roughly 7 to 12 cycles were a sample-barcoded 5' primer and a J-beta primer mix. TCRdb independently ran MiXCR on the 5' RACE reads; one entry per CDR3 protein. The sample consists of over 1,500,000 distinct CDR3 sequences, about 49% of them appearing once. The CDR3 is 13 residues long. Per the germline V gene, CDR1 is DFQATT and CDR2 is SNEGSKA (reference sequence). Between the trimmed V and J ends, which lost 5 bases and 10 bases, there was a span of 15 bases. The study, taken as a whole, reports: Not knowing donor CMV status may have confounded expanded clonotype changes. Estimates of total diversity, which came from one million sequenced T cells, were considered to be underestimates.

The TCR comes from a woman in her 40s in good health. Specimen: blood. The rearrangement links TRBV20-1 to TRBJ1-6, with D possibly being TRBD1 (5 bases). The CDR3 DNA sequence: TGCAGTGCTCAACAGGTTCCTGGGTCACCCCTCCACTTT. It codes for CSAQQVPGSPLHF.